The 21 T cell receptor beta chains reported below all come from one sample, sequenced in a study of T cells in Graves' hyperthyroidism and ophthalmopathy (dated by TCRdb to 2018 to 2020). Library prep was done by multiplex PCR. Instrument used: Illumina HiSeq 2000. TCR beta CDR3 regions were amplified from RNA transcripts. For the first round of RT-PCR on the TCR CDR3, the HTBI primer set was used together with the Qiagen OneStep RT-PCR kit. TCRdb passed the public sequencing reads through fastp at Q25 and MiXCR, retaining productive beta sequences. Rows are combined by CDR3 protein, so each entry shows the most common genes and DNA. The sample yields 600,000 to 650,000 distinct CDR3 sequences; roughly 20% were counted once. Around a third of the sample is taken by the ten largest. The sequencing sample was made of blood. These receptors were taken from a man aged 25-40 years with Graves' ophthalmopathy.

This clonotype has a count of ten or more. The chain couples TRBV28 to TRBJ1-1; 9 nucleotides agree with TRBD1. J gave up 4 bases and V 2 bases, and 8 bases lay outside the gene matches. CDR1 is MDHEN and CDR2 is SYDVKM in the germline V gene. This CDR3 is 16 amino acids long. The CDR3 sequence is CASSLPSDRGVTEAFF. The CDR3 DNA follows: TGTGCCAGCAGTTTACCCTCAGACAGGGGGGTCACTGAAGCTTTCTTT.

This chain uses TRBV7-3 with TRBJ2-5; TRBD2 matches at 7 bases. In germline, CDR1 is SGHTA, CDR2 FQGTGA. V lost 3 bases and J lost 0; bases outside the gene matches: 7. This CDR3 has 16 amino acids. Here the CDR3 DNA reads TGTGCCAGCAGCTTTGGGGCGGGAGCGGACCAAGAGACCCAGTACTTC. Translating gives CASSFGAGADQETQYF.

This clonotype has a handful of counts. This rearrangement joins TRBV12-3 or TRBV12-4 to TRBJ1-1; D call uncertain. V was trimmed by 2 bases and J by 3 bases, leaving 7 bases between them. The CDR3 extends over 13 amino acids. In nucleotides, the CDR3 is TGTGCCAGCAGTTTACCGGTCCACACTGAAGCTTTCTTT. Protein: CASSLPVHTEAFF.

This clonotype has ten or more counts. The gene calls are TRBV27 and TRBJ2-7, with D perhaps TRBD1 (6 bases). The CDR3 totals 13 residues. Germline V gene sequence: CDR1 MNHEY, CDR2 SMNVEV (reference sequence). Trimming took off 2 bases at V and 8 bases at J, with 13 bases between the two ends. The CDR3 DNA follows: TGTGCCAGCAGTTTAGACCCCCAGGGGAAGCAGTACTTC. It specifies CASSLDPQGKQYF.

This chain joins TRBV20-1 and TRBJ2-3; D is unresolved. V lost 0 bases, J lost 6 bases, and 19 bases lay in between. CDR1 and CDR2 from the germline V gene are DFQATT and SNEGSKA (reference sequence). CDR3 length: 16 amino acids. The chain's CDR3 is CSARDPQLPSRDTQYF. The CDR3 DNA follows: TGCAGTGCTAGAGATCCCCAGCTCCCCTCCAGGGATACGCAGTATTTT.

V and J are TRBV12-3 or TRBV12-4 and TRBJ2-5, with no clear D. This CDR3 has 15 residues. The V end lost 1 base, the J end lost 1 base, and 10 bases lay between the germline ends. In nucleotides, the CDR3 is TGTGCCAGCAGTTTAGGGGGTCGGACCCAAGAGACCCAGTACTTC. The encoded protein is CASSLGGRTQETQYF.

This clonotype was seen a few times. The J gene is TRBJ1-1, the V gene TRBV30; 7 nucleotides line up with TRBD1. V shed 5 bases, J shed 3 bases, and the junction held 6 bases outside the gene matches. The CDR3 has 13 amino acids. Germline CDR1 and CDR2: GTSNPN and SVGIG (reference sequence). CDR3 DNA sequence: TGTGCCTGGGAGACAGGGATGGACACTGAAGCTTTCTTT. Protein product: CAWETGMDTEAFF. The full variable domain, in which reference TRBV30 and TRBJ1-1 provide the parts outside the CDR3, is SQTIHQWPATLVQPVGSPLSLECTVEGTSNPNLYWYRQAAGRGLQLLFYSVGIGQISSEVPQNLSASRPQDRQFILSSKKLLLSDSGFYLCAWETGMDTEAFFGQGTRLTVV.

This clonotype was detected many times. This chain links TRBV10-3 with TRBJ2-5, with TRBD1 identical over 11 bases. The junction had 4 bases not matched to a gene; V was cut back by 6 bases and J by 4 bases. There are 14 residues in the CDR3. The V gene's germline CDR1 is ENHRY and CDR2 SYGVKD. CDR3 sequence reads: CAISPGQGVETQYF. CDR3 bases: TGTGCCATCAGCCCGGGACAGGGGGTAGAGACCCAGTACTTC.

The CDR3 bases are TGTGCCAGTAGGGACAGGGGTGGTGACTATGGCTACACCTTC. Translation: CASRDRGGDYGYTF. This chain joins TRBV19 and TRBJ1-2, with 9 nucleotides matching TRBD1. V trimming: 6 bases; J trimming: 3 bases; junction bases outside the gene matches: 5. The length of the CDR3 is 14 residues. Germline-derived CDR1 and CDR2 are LNHDA and SQIVND (reference sequence). Drawing the rest from reference TRBV19 and TRBJ1-2, the complete variable domain is DGGITQSPKYLFRKEGQNVTLSCEQNLNHDAMYWYRQDPGQGLRLIYYSQIVNDFQKGDIAEGYSVSREKKESFPLTVTSAQKNPTAFYLCASRDRGGDYGYTFGSGTRLTVV.

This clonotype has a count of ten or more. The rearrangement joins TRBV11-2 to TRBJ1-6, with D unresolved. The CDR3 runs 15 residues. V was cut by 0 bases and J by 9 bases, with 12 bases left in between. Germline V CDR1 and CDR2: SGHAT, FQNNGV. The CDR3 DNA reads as TGTGCCAGCAGCTTAGATCCAGCATGGCGTTCACCCCTCCACTTT. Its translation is CASSLDPAWRSPLHF.

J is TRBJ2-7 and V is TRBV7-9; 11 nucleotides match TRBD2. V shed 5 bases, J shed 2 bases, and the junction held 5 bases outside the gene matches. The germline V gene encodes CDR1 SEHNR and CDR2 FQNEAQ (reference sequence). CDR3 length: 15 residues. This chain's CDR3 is CASSPTSGSAYEQYF. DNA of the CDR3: TGTGCCAGCAGCCCTACTAGCGGGAGCGCCTACGAGCAGTACTTC.

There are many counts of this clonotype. The CDR3 loop reads CASSSPRGNRYEQYF. The CDR3 region has the DNA TGTGCCAGCAGTTCCCCGAGGGGGAATCGGTACGAGCAGTACTTC. The chain couples TRBV28 to TRBJ2-7; tentative D call: TRBD1 (6 bases). CDR1 and CDR2 (germline): MDHEN, SYDVKM. The V end lost 4 bases, the J end lost 4 bases, and 17 bases lay between the germline ends. CDR3 length: 15 residues. The full variable domain, with the rest looked up from reference TRBV28 and TRBJ2-7, is DVKVTQSSRYLVKRTGEKVFLECVQDMDHENMFWYRQDPGLGLRLIYFSYDVKMKEKGDIPEGYSVSREKKERFSLILESASTNQTSMYLCASSSPRGNRYEQYFGPGTRLTVT.

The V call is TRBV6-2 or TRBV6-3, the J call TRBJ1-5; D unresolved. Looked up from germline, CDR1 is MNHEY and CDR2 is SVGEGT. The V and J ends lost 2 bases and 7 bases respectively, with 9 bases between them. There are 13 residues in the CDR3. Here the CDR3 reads CASSYAGGQPQHF. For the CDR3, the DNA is TGTGCCAGCAGTTACGCGGGTGGACAGCCCCAGCATTTT.

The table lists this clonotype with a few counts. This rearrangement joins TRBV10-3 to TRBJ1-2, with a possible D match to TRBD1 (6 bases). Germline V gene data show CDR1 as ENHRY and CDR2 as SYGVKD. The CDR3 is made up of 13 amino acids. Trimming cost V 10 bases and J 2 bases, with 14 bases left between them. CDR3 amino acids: CATLEGGNYGYTF. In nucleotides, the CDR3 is TGTGCCACCCTGGAAGGGGGAAACTATGGCTACACCTTC.

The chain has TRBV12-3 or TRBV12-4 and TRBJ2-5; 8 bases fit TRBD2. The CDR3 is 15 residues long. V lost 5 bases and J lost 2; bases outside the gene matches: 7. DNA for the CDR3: TGTGCCAGCAGTGCCGGGACTAGTTCTCAAGAGACCCAGTACTTC. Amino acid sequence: CASSAGTSSQETQYF.

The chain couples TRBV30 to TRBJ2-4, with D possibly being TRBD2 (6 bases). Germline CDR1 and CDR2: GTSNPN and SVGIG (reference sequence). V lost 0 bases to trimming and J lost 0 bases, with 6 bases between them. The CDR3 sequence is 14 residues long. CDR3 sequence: CAWSVGLAKNIQYF. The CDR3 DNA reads TGTGCCTGGAGTGTGGGACTAGCCAAAAACATTCAGTACTTC. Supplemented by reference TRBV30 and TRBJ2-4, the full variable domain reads SQTIHQWPATLVQPVGSPLSLECTVEGTSNPNLYWYRQAAGRGLQLLFYSVGIGQISSEVPQNLSASRPQDRQFILSSKKLLLSDSGFYLCAWSVGLAKNIQYFGAGTRLSVL.

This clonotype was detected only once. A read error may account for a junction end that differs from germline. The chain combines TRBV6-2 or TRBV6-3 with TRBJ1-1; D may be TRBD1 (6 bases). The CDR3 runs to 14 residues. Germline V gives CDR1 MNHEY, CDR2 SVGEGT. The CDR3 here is CASRFQLGATEAFF. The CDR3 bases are TGTGCGAGCAGGTTCCAGTTGGGGGCCACTGAAGCTTTCTTT.

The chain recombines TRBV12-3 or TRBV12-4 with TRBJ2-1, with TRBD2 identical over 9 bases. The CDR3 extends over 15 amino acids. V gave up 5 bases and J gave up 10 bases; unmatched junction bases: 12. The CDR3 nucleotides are TGTGCCAGCAGTCTCCCGGGAGCTAGCGGGACGGAGCAGTTCTTC. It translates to CASSLPGASGTEQFF.

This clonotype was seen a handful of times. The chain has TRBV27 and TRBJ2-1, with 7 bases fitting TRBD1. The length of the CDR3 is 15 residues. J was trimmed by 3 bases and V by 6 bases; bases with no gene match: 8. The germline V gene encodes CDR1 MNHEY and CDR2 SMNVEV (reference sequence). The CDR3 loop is CASRPGTDYYNEQFF. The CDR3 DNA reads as TGTGCCAGCAGACCCGGGACAGACTACTACAATGAGCAGTTCTTC.

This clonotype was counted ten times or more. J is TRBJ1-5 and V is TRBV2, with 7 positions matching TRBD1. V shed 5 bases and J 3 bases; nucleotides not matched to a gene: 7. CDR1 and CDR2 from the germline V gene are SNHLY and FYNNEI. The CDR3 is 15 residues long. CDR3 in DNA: TGTGCCAGCAGTCCCAGACAGGGACTCAATCAGCCCCAGCATTTT. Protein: CASSPRQGLNQPQHF.

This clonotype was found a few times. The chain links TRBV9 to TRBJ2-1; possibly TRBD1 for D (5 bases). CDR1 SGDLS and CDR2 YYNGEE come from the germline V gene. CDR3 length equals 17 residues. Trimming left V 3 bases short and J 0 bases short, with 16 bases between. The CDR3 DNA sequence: TGTGCCAGCAGCGCCCACTTAGGACAACGCTCCTACAATGAGCAGTTCTTC. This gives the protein CASSAHLGQRSYNEQFF.